This T cell receptor beta chain is from a study of beta chain features in type 1 diabetes. About the research overall: The study found patients and healthy donors alike in age, gender and cell yields.

Study results and limitations: The study found that naive, central memory and Treg TCRB repertoires appeared more similar in patients than in healthy donors. Within each of all four CD4+ subsets, Type 1 diabetes patients had TCRB CDR3s that were moderately but significantly shorter.

From germline, CDR1 is SGDLS and CDR2 YYNGEE. This CDR3 region has 13 residues. V was cut by 7 bases and J by 5 bases, with 13 bases left in between. Turning to this clone: Its antigen is unidentified.

Researchers reported sorting CD4+ naive, central memory, regulatory and stem cell-like memory cells via CD45RO/CCR7/CD25/CD127/CD95/CD27. Every isolated RNA sample was fully reverse transcribed, so sequencing captured expressed TCRB transcripts. Using immunoSEQ multiplex PCR, the repertoire was profiled, and TCRdb retains in-frame clones only, with some absent. The sample contains more than 350,000 clones, about an eighth of which appear only once. This sequence originates from a woman aged 18-29 years in good health. The sequenced material came from naive CD4+ T cells from blood. The V gene is TRBV9, the J gene TRBJ2-1; possibly TRBD1 or TRBD2 for D (5 bases each). The CDR3 sequence is CASGQWDHNEQFF. In nucleotides, the CDR3 is TGTGCCAGCGGGCAGTGGGACCACAATGAGCAGTTCTTC. The whole variable domain, filled in from reference TRBV9 and TRBJ2-1, reads DSGVTQTPKHLITATGQRVTLRCSPRSGDLSVYWYQQSLDQGLQFLIQYYNGEERAKGNILERFSAQQFPDLHSELNLSSLELGDSALYFCASGQWDHNEQFFGPGTRLTVL.